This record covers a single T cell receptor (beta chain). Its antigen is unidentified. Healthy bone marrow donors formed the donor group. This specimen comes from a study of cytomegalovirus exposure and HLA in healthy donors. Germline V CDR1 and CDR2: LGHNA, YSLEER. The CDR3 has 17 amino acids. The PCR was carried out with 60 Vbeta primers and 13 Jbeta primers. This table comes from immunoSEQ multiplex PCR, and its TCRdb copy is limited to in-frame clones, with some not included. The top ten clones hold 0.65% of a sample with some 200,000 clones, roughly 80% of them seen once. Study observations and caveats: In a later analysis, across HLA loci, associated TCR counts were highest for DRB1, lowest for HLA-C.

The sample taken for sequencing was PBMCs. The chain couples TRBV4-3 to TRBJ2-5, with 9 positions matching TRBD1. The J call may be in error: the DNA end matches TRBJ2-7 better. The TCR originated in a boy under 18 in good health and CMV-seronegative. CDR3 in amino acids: CASSQDNGDRVADEQYF. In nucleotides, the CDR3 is TGCGCCAGCAGCCAAGATAACGGGGACAGGGTCGCCGACGAGCAGTACTTC.